These T cell receptor beta chains were read from a single sample in a study of T cell repertoires in cytomegalovirus infection. Via MiXCR, TCRdb re-called the reads, giving one row per CDR3 protein. The sample lists around 740,000 distinct CDR3 sequences; about 40% were seen once. The sample comprised PBMCs. All receptors come from a human donor in good health (CMV status not recorded). Some clones in this sample may be carry-over from other donors' samples. CDR3s include the opening cysteine and the closing phenylalanine or tryptophan. The D gene is left open where the match is weak. Rows may omit the clone size; those that give it use once, few, many or a size class.

CDR3	DNA	V	J	D	size
CASSGTYNYEQYF	TGTGCCAGCAGTGGGACATATAACTACGAGCAGTACTTC	TRBV6-6	TRBJ2-7	.	.
CASSQGTVVNYGYTF	TGTGCCAGCAGCCAAGGGACAGTAGTAAACTATGGCTACACCTTC	TRBV28	TRBJ1-2	TRBD1	.
CASAFRETNEKLFF	TGCGCCAGCGCCTTCAGGGAAACGAATGAAAAACTGTTTTTT	TRBV5-1	TRBJ1-4	.	.
CASSPSQGGRGRTNEKLFF	TGTGCCAGCAGTCCCTCCCAGGGGGGGAGGGGTAGGACTAATGAAAAACTGTTTTTT	TRBV6-5	TRBJ1-4	TRBD1	.
CASSLKIRREAYNEQFF	TGTGCCAGCAGCTTAAAGATCCGGCGGGAGGCCTACAATGAGCAGTTCTTC	TRBV7-2	TRBJ2-1	TRBD2	.
CASSFQALTDTQYF	TGTGCCAGCAGTTTTCAGGCCCTCACAGATACGCAGTATTTT	TRBV12-3/TRBV12-4	TRBJ2-3	.	many
CASSYYRDRVRGTDTQYF	TGTGCCAGCAGCTATTACAGGGATCGCGTGCGAGGCACAGATACGCAGTATTTT	TRBV6-2/TRBV6-3	TRBJ2-3	.	many
CASSGQGPSSYNEQFF	TGTGCCAGCAGTGGACAGGGTCCCTCCTCCTACAATGAGCAGTTCTTC	TRBV6-6	TRBJ2-1	TRBD1	.
CASRGQPKNSPLHF	TGTGCCAGCAGGGGACAGCCTAAAAATTCACCCCTCCACTTT	TRBV27	TRBJ1-6	TRBD1	.
CASRGQVNSPLHF	TGTGCCAGCAGAGGACAGGTCAACTCACCCCTCCACTTT	TRBV7-2	TRBJ1-6	TRBD1	.
CAISAGTSGGYNEQFF	TGTGCCATCAGTGCCGGGACTAGCGGGGGTTACAATGAGCAGTTCTTC	TRBV10-3	TRBJ2-1	TRBD2	.
CASSYSQNNQPQHF	TGTGCCAGCAGTTACTCCCAGAACAATCAGCCCCAGCATTTT	TRBV6-5	TRBJ1-5	.	.
CASSISTEAGGRYNEQFF	TGTGCCAGTAGTATATCCACGGAGGCGGGAGGACGGTACAATGAGCAGTTCTTC	TRBV19	TRBJ2-1	TRBD2	.
CATAVSFGDSNQPQHF	TGTGCCACAGCCGTATCTTTCGGAGATAGCAATCAGCCCCAGCATTTT	TRBV28	TRBJ1-5	.	.
CASSLPQSEGGPYNEQFF	TGTGCCAGCAGCTTACCCCAGTCTGAGGGAGGCCCCTACAATGAGCAGTTCTTC	TRBV7-8	TRBJ2-1	.	.
CASSPIRAAGGYTGELFF	TGTGCCAGCAGCCCCATCCGTGCAGCGGGGGGGTACACCGGGGAGCTGTTTTTT	TRBV7-6	TRBJ2-2	TRBD2	few
CASSSGRSNTEAFF	TGTGCCAGCAGCTCAGGACGGTCGAACACTGAAGCTTTCTTT	TRBV28	TRBJ1-1	.	.
CATTRTGWRVNTQYF	TGTGCCACCACGCGCACGGGGTGGAGAGTAAATACGCAGTATTTT	TRBV12-3/TRBV12-4	TRBJ2-3	.	.
CASSLHRGGYITDTQYF	TGTGCCAGCAGTTTACATAGGGGGGGCTATATCACAGATACGCAGTATTTT	TRBV12-3/TRBV12-4	TRBJ2-3	.	.
CSAFGGPPLYYNEQFF	TGCAGTGCTTTTGGAGGTCCTCCCCTGTATTACAATGAGCAGTTCTTC	TRBV20-1	TRBJ2-1	.	once
CASSFNGQNTEAFF	TGTGCCAGCAGTTTCAATGGGCAGAACACTGAAGCTTTCTTT	TRBV12-3/TRBV12-4	TRBJ1-1	.	.
CASRAERATGELFF	TGTGCCAGTAGGGCCGAGAGGGCCACCGGGGAGCTGTTTTTT	TRBV19	TRBJ2-2	.	.
CSVVGASSGNTIYF	TGCAGCGTTGTTGGCGCTAGCTCTGGAAACACCATATATTTT	TRBV29-1	TRBJ1-3	.	.
CASSLQGDYEQYF	TGTGCCAGCAGCCTACAGGGCGACTACGAGCAGTACTTC	TRBV28	TRBJ2-7	.	few
CASSLGMGFSNQPQHF	TGTGCCAGCAGCTTAGGTATGGGATTTAGCAATCAGCCCCAGCATTTT	TRBV7-8	TRBJ1-5	.	medium-sized
CASSSEPIADPSYNEQFF	TGTGCCAGCAGCTCTGAGCCAATAGCGGACCCCTCCTACAATGAGCAGTTCTTC	TRBV7-9	TRBJ2-1	.	once
CASSLAVEAFF	TGTGCCAGCAGCTTAGCGGTTGAAGCTTTCTTT	TRBV7-2	TRBJ1-1	.	many